The 18 T cell receptor beta chains reported below all come from one sample, sequenced in a study of blood T cell repertoires in COVID-19. TCRdb's copy holds only in-frame clones and misses some; the assay was immunoSEQ multiplex PCR. Among about 100,000 clones listed, roughly 92% were seen once. Sequenced sample: peripheral blood. These receptors were taken from a woman aged 45-60 years with COVID-19, enrolled during active disease.

The chain combines TRBV5-4 with TRBJ1-3; D remains unclear. Trimming pared 4 bases from V and 4 bases from J, leaving 15 bases between. This CDR3 has 15 amino acids. The germline CDR1 and CDR2 sequences are SGHNT and YYREEE (reference sequence). The CDR3 protein is CASSPGGVSGNTIYF. In nucleotides, the CDR3 is TGTGCCAGCAGCCCCGGCGGGGTATCCGGAAACACCATATATTTT.

This rearrangement joins TRBV7-8 to TRBJ1-1; D may be TRBD1 (6 bases). This CDR3 spans 13 amino acids. Trimming took off 3 bases at V and 5 bases at J, with 10 bases between the two ends. The germline CDR1 and CDR2 sequences are SGHVS and FQNEAQ. CDR3: CASSFVQGTEAFF. The CDR3, as DNA: TGTGCCAGCAGCTTCGTACAGGGAACTGAAGCTTTCTTT.

The CDR3 loop reads CASSPGTSGGSQETQYF. The CDR3 DNA sequence: TGTGCCAGCAGCCCTGGGACTAGCGGGGGGAGCCAAGAGACCCAGTACTTC. This chain links TRBV11-3 with TRBJ2-5; 15 nucleotides agree with TRBD2. This CDR3 has 17 residues. The V and J ends lost 5 bases and 1 base, in that order; junction bases with no gene match: 5. Germline CDR1 is SGHNT and CDR2 is YENEEA.

The J gene is TRBJ1-1, the V gene TRBV4-3; D possibly corresponds to TRBD1 (6 bases). Looked up from germline, CDR1 is LGHNA and CDR2 is YSLEER. Trimming removed 3 bases from V and 4 bases from J, with 15 bases in between. The CDR3 has 15 residues. In nucleotides, the CDR3 is TGCGCCAGCAGCCAGCACAGGGTTTTGAGCACTGAAGCTTTCTTT. It yields the protein CASSQHRVLSTEAFF.

V is TRBV9 and J is TRBJ1-1; no definite D call. This CDR3 contains 13 residues. CDR1 and CDR2 from the germline V gene are SGDLS and YYNGEE. Trimming stripped 3 bases from V and 7 bases from J, with 13 bases between. CDR3 sequence reads: CASSANQEGEAFF. Written as DNA, the CDR3 is TGTGCCAGCAGCGCTAATCAGGAAGGTGAAGCTTTCTTT.

The rearrangement uses TRBV7-6 and TRBJ1-5; D is perhaps TRBD1 (5 bases). Germline CDR1 and CDR2: SGHVS and FNYEAQ. The CDR3 has 15 residues. V lost 1 base, J lost 6 bases, and 13 bases lay in between. The CDR3 DNA reads TGTGCCAGCAGCTTAGAGGGGTGGGGCAGTCAGCCCCAGCATTTT. Translating gives CASSLEGWGSQPQHF.

The J gene is TRBJ1-6, the V gene TRBV14; tentatively, D is TRBD1 (5 bases). This CDR3 region has 14 residues. V was shortened by 8 bases and J by 5 bases, with 13 bases between the two germline ends. Germline lookup yields CDR1 SGHDN and CDR2 FVKESK. The CDR3 coding sequence is TGTGCCAGCTCAGTGACAGTCAATAATTCACCCCTCCACTTT. Protein sequence: CASSVTVNNSPLHF.

This clone is a singleton in its sample. V is TRBV30 and J is TRBJ2-7, with 7 bases aligning to TRBD2. Unmatched junction bases numbered 2, after V lost 3 bases and J lost 0 bases. This CDR3 is 13 amino acids long. Per germline, CDR1 GTSNPN and CDR2 SVGIG (reference sequence). DNA of the CDR3: TGTGCCTGGAGCTGGGGGGGCTCCTACGAGCAGTACTTC. This sequence encodes CAWSWGGSYEQYF. Full variable domain (remainder filled in from reference TRBV30 and TRBJ2-7): SQTIHQWPATLVQPVGSPLSLECTVEGTSNPNLYWYRQAAGRGLQLLFYSVGIGQISSEVPQNLSASRPQDRQFILSSKKLLLSDSGFYLCAWSWGGSYEQYFGPGTRLTVT.

J is TRBJ1-5 and V is TRBV24-1, with 7 bases lining up with TRBD1. With 4 bases clipped from V and 5 bases from J, the junction kept 4 bases outside the gene matches. There are 14 residues in the CDR3. Germline V lookup: CDR1 KGHDR, CDR2 SFDVKD. The CDR3 bases are TGTGCCACCAGTGACCGCAGGGGGGATCAGCCCCAGCATTTT. Its protein product is CATSDRRGDQPQHF.

In this sample, this clone turned up once. This chain connects TRBV19 to TRBJ2-3; unclear D gene. Trimming cost V 7 bases and J 2 bases, with 13 bases left between them. Germline V gene lookup returns CDR1 LNHDA and CDR2 SQIVND (reference sequence). The CDR3 loop spans 14 amino acids. The CDR3 spells CASTGTPPTDTQYF. The CDR3, as DNA: TGTGCCAGTACTGGCACCCCCCCCACAGATACGCAGTATTTT.

The V call is TRBV10-3, the J call TRBJ2-1, with TRBD2 identical over 10 bases. With V trimmed by 4 bases and J by 6 bases, 0 bases remained unmatched. The CDR3 has 13 residues. Germline V gives CDR1 ENHRY, CDR2 SYGVKD. CDR3 sequence (DNA): TGTGCCATCAGTGTAGCGGGGGGCAATGAGCAGTTCTTC. Amino acids: CAISVAGGNEQFF.

V gene TRBV27 combines with J gene TRBJ1-6, with 7 bases matching TRBD1. V lost 6 bases and J lost 8; bases outside the gene matches: 13. Germline CDR1 reads MNHEY; CDR2 reads SMNVEV (reference sequence). This CDR3 comprises 16 residues. The CDR3 nucleotides read TGTGCCAGCAGGCCTACAGGGGAAGGCTGGGATTCACCCCTCCACTTT. This encodes CASRPTGEGWDSPLHF.

The CDR3 DNA reads as TGTGCCACCCGGGACAGGGCGAACACCGGGGAGCTGTTTTTT. Amino acids: CATRDRANTGELFF. The rearrangement joins TRBV10-3 to TRBJ2-2, with TRBD1 matching over 9 bases. From germline, CDR1 is ENHRY and CDR2 SYGVKD. The junction had 3 bases not matched to a gene; V was cut back by 10 bases and J by 0 bases. This CDR3 is built from 14 residues.

V and J are TRBV15 and TRBJ1-4; TRBD1 matches at 7 bases. The CDR3 spans 18 residues. V trimming: 1 base; J trimming: 4 bases; junction bases outside the gene matches: 12. CDR1 is LNHNV and CDR2 is YYDKDF in the germline V gene (reference sequence). CDR3 DNA: TGTGCCACCAGCAGAGGGGACAGTGCCGATGGGGTTAATGAAAAACTGTTTTTT. Protein product: CATSRGDSADGVNEKLFF.

The V gene is TRBV29-1, the J gene TRBJ1-6, with 7 bases lining up with TRBD1. This CDR3 is built from 13 residues. Germline V lookup: CDR1 SQVTM, CDR2 ANQGSEA. V trimming: 5 bases; J trimming: 6 bases; junction bases outside the gene matches: 4. Here the CDR3 DNA reads TGCAGCGTTCTGACAGGGCCTAATTCACCCCTCCACTTT. It specifies CSVLTGPNSPLHF.

J is TRBJ2-7 and V is TRBV6-5; tentatively, D is TRBD1 (6 bases). The V gene's germline CDR1 is MNHEY and CDR2 SVGAGI. The CDR3 is 12 amino acids. Trimming removed 8 bases at V and 0 bases at J, with 8 bases between. Here the CDR3 DNA reads TGTGCCAGCCAAGGGGGCTCCTACGAGCAGTACGTC. Amino acids: CASQGGSYEQYV.

The sample holds one count of this clone. The rearrangement links TRBV14 to TRBJ2-7; the D gene is possibly TRBD1 (5 bases). There are 13 residues in the CDR3. Germline V gives CDR1 SGHDN, CDR2 FVKESK. The V and J ends lost 6 bases and 0 bases respectively, with 9 bases between them. For the CDR3, the DNA is TGTGCCAGCAGAGGGGCGAACTCCTACGAGCAGTACTTC. Its translation: CASRGANSYEQYF.

This clone occurred once. The chain employs TRBV3-1 (or the pseudogene TRBV3-2) and TRBJ1-5, with 9 positions matching TRBD1. The CDR3 totals 15 residues. The germline CDR1 and CDR2 sequences are LGHDT and YNNKEL (reference sequence). J lost 6 bases, V lost 0 bases, and 3 bases had no gene match. The CDR3 coding sequence is TGTGCCAGCAGCCAAGATCGGACAGGGGTTCAGCCCCAGCATTTT. Its translation is CASSQDRTGVQPQHF.